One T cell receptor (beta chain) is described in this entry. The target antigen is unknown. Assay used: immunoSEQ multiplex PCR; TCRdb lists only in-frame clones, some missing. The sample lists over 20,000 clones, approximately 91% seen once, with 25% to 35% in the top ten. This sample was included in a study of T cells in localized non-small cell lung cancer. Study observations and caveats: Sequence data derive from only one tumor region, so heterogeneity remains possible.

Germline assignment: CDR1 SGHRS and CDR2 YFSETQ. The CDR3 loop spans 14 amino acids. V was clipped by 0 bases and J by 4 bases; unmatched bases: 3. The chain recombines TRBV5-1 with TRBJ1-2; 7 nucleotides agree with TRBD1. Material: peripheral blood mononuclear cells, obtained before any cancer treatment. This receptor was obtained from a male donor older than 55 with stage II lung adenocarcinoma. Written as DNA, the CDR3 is TGCGCCAGCAGCTTGGTAGACAGGGCCTATGGCTACACCTTC. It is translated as CASSLVDRAYGYTF.